A single sample gave rise to the 28 T cell receptor beta chains below, sequenced in a study of shared T cell receptors in the human thymus. Some clones are missing from TCRdb's copy, which holds only in-frame ones; the method was immunoSEQ multiplex PCR. Here the sample spans some 700,000 clones, approximately 85% being singletons. These data were also reused for a study on human thymus T cells.

Sequencing was carried out using thymocytes. The receptors come from a girl under three years old with a congenital heart defect.

The chain employs TRBV19 and TRBJ2-3; 7 bases fit TRBD1. Germline V gene lookup returns CDR1 LNHDA and CDR2 SQIVND (reference sequence). The ends lost 4 bases at V and 2 bases at J; junction bases unmatched: 15. There are 18 residues in the CDR3. The CDR3 region has the DNA TGTGCCAGTAGTAAGGTCAAAGGGGGCCAGGTGGCCACAGATACGCAGTATTTT. Translated, it gives CASSKVKGGQVATDTQYF. The full variable domain, completed using reference TRBV19 and TRBJ2-3, is DGGITQSPKYLFRKEGQNVTLSCEQNLNHDAMYWYRQDPGQGLRLIYYSQIVNDFQKGDIAEGYSVSREKKESFPLTVTSAQKNPTAFYLCASSKVKGGQVATDTQYFGPGTRLTVL.

The J gene is TRBJ1-2, the V gene TRBV6-1; possibly TRBD1 for D (6 bases). CDR3 length equals 13 residues. The V and J ends lost 6 bases and 8 bases respectively, with 16 bases between them. The germline V gene encodes CDR1 MNHNS and CDR2 SASEGT. The CDR3 is CASSDRPKLGYTF. Written as DNA, the CDR3 is TGTGCCAGCAGCGACAGGCCTAAGTTGGGCTACACCTTC.

This chain joins TRBV11-3 and TRBJ2-2, with D perhaps matching TRBD1 (5 bases). CDR1 and CDR2 (germline): SGHNT, YENEEA. The germline V and J ends were trimmed by 5 bases and 3 bases, with 16 bases remaining between them. The CDR3 is made up of 16 amino acids. The CDR3 bases are TGTGCCAGCAGCCCCTCCAGGGATGGGCACACCGGGGAGCTGTTTTTT. This translates into CASSPSRDGHTGELFF.

The rearrangement uses TRBV4-1 and TRBJ2-5, with D tentatively TRBD2 (5 bases). The CDR3 spans 16 residues. Germline V gene lookup returns CDR1 MGHRA and CDR2 YSYEKL. V was cut by 1 base and J by 1 base, with 13 bases left in between. The CDR3 coding sequence is TGCGCCAGCAGCCAAGGAGGGTTGACGACCCAAGAGACCCAGTACTTC. This codes for CASSQGGLTTQETQYF.

V is TRBV4-1 and J is TRBJ1-2; the match to TRBD1 covers 8 bases. The CDR3 contains 17 residues. J lost 10 bases, V lost 0 bases, and 16 bases had no gene match. Germline V gene data show CDR1 as MGHRA and CDR2 as YSYEKL. The CDR3 protein is CASSQELQQGATFYYTF. In DNA, the CDR3 is TGCGCCAGCAGCCAAGAGTTGCAGCAGGGGGCAACTTTTTACTACACCTTC.

This CDR3 reads CASQHRSGNTIYF. The CDR3 DNA is TGCGCCAGCCAACATCGCTCTGGAAACACCATATATTTT. V usage is TRBV10-1 and J usage is TRBJ1-3; D not resolved. The CDR3 length is 13 residues. Germline V CDR1 and CDR2: WNHNN, SYGVQD (reference sequence). V lost 8 bases and J 0 bases, leaving 8 bases between the germline ends.

As regards this clone: Other DNA sequences from this sample encode an identical CDR3 as well. CDR3 residues: CASTDGVDRGGCETQYF. CDR3 sequence (DNA): TGTGCCAGCACTGACGGGGTGGACAGGGGCGGTTGTGAGACCCAGTACTTC. The chain has TRBV2 and TRBJ2-5; 9 nucleotides line up with TRBD1. The germline V gene encodes CDR1 SNHLY and CDR2 FYNNEI. J was trimmed by 5 bases and V by 7 bases; bases with no gene match: 17. The CDR3 spans 17 residues.

The chain links TRBV4-3 to TRBJ1-2; D gene uncertain. Trimming pared 1 base from V and 6 bases from J, leaving 9 bases between. Germline V gene data show CDR1 as LGHNA and CDR2 as YSLEER. There are 13 residues in the CDR3. CDR3 loop: CASSQARRHGYTF. The CDR3 coding sequence is TGCGCCAGCAGCCAAGCTAGACGGCATGGCTACACCTTC.

The V gene is TRBV19, the J gene TRBJ1-5, with D perhaps TRBD1 (6 bases). The CDR3 has 16 residues. V was shortened by 1 base and J by 2 bases, with 12 bases between the two germline ends. Germline V lookup: CDR1 LNHDA, CDR2 SQIVND (reference sequence). The CDR3 is CASSIGGLYGNQPQHF. For the CDR3, the DNA is TGTGCCAGTAGTATAGGGGGGCTCTATGGCAATCAGCCCCAGCATTTT.

The gene calls are TRBV10-3 and TRBJ1-1, with D unclear. The germline V and J ends were trimmed by 3 bases and 9 bases, with 14 bases remaining between them. The CDR3 contains 13 residues. The germline CDR1 and CDR2 sequences are ENHRY and SYGVKD. The CDR3 reads CAISDPPKTKAFF. CDR3 DNA sequence: TGTGCCATCAGTGATCCCCCTAAGACAAAAGCTTTCTTT.

The rearrangement links TRBV11-3 to TRBJ2-3; 7 bases are a match to TRBD2. Germline loops: CDR1 SGHNT, CDR2 YENEEA. CDR3 length: 14 amino acids. V lost 5 bases and J lost 6; bases outside the gene matches: 8. The CDR3 loop reads CASSPRGGEDTQYF. The CDR3 DNA follows: TGTGCCAGCAGCCCCCGTGGGGGGGAGGATACGCAGTATTTT. Looking up the rest from reference TRBV11-3 and TRBJ2-3 gives the full variable domain: EAGVVQSPRYKIIEKKQPVAFWCNPISGHNTLYWYLQNLGQGPELLIRYENEEAVDDSQLPKDRFSAERLKGVDSTLKIQPAELGDSAVYLCASSPRGGEDTQYFGPGTRLTVL.

The chain has TRBV9 and TRBJ1-2, with 12 bases identical to TRBD1. Germline loops: CDR1 SGDLS, CDR2 YYNGEE. V trimming: 2 bases; J trimming: 8 bases; junction bases outside the gene matches: 4. This CDR3 is 14 amino acids long. The CDR3 DNA sequence: TGTGCCAGCAGCGTTGGGGACAGGGGGCCAGGCTACACCTTC. Translation gives CASSVGDRGPGYTF.

This rearrangement joins TRBV5-5 to TRBJ1-2; D remains ambiguous. This CDR3 has 12 residues. V gave up 0 bases and J gave up 12 bases, with 12 bases separating them. The germline V gene encodes CDR1 SGHKS and CDR2 YYEKEE (reference sequence). In DNA, the CDR3 is TGTGCCAGCAGCTTGGAGACCCAGGTCGACACCTTC. Amino acids: CASSLETQVDTF. The whole variable domain, filled in from reference TRBV5-5 and TRBJ1-2, reads DAGVTQSPTHLIKTRGQQVTLRCSPISGHKSVSWYQQVLGQGPQFIFQYYEKEERGRGNFPDRFSARQFPNYSSELNVNALLLGDSALYLCASSLETQVDTFGSGTRLTVV.

This sequence joins TRBV9 and TRBJ1-1; 8 positions agree with TRBD1. Losses at the gene ends were 2 bases for V and 5 bases for J; bases not matched to a gene: 17. Germline-derived CDR1 and CDR2 are SGDLS and YYNGEE. The CDR3 length is 18 residues. CDR3 sequence (DNA): TGTGCCAGCAGCGTCACCCCAAAAATTGACAGGGGTGGGACTGAAGCTTTCTTT. Protein sequence: CASSVTPKIDRGGTEAFF.

The sample holds a few counts of this clone. The V and J genes are TRBV5-6 and TRBJ1-1; TRBD1 agrees at 8 bases. The CDR3 covers 15 residues. From germline, CDR1 is SGHDT and CDR2 YYEEEE. V lost 4 bases and J lost 6; bases outside the gene matches: 11. CDR3: CASSDGQGREPEAFF. CDR3 sequence (DNA): TGTGCCAGCAGCGATGGACAGGGAAGGGAACCTGAAGCTTTCTTT.

CDR3 DNA: TGTGCCACCTCCCAGGGGGTAGCCAAAAACATTCAGTACTTC. The encoded protein is CATSQGVAKNIQYF. The chain couples TRBV6-1 to TRBJ2-4; TRBD1 matches 7 bases. CDR3 length: 14 residues. The V gene's germline CDR1 is MNHNS and CDR2 SASEGT. The V segment lost 10 bases and the J segment 0 bases; nucleotides outside the gene matches: 6.

CDR3 loop: CASRPRGDYGYTF. Written as DNA, the CDR3 is TGTGCCAGCAGGCCTCGGGGTGACTATGGCTACACCTTC. J is TRBJ1-2 and V is TRBV7-8; D ambiguous. The CDR3 is 13 residues long. Germline CDR1 SGHVS, CDR2 FQNEAQ. Trimming stripped 6 bases from V and 3 bases from J, with 11 bases between.

In the case of this clone: Other DNA variants within this sample encode the same CDR3. V is TRBV28 and J is TRBJ2-5, with D possibly being TRBD1 (6 bases). The CDR3 totals 15 residues. V lost 4 bases and J 4 bases, leaving 16 bases between the germline ends. In germline, CDR1 is MDHEN, CDR2 SYDVKM. The chain's CDR3 is CASSSTGQLGETQYF. The DNA for the CDR3 is TGTGCCAGCAGTTCGACGGGACAACTAGGAGAGACCCAGTACTTC.

The chain is built from TRBV5-1 and TRBJ2-3; the D is unclear. CDR1 and CDR2 (germline): SGHRS, YFSETQ. Trimming pared 3 bases from V and 3 bases from J, leaving 11 bases between. The CDR3 covers 14 residues. CDR3 coding DNA: TGCGCCAGCAGCTCCCGGGTCCCTACAGATACGCAGTATTTT. Its protein is CASSSRVPTDTQYF.

The chain links TRBV4-3 to TRBJ2-7; D remains ambiguous. Trimming stripped 1 base from V and 1 base from J, with 8 bases between. Germline V gives CDR1 LGHNA, CDR2 YSLEER. This CDR3 has 14 amino acids. In DNA, the CDR3 is TGCGCCAGCAGCCAAGTCCCGTCTTCCTACGAGCAGTACTTC. Its protein is CASSQVPSSYEQYF.

The V gene is TRBV19, the J gene TRBJ2-7, with D perhaps matching TRBD1 (5 bases). CDR3 length equals 13 residues. Trimming pared 5 bases from V and 2 bases from J, leaving 10 bases between. CDR1 is LNHDA, CDR2 SQIVND, per germline (reference sequence). CDR3 loop: CASSLKGTYEQYF. The CDR3 DNA sequence: TGTGCCAGTAGTCTTAAGGGGACCTACGAGCAGTACTTC.

CDR3 protein: CATESKGTSGGYTQYF. Written as DNA, the CDR3 is TGTGCCACCGAATCAAAAGGGACTAGCGGGGGATATACGCAGTATTTT. V gene TRBV9 combines with J gene TRBJ2-3; 14 nucleotides line up with TRBD2. The V and J ends lost 9 bases and 7 bases, in that order; junction bases with no gene match: 13. Looked up from germline, CDR1 is SGDLS and CDR2 is YYNGEE. This CDR3 is built from 16 residues.

The chain has TRBV12-5 and TRBJ2-2; D call uncertain. Germline CDR1 LGHNT, CDR2 FRNRAP. V was pared by 1 base and J by 4 bases, with 7 bases between. CDR3 length equals 14 residues. Here the CDR3 DNA reads TGTGCTAGTGGTTTGGGACAAGTCACCGGGGAGCTGTTTTTT. This gives the protein CASGLGQVTGELFF. Variable domain in full (rest from reference TRBV12-5 and TRBJ2-2): DARVTQTPRHKVTEMGQEVTMRCQPILGHNTVFWYRQTMMQGLELLAYFRNRAPLDDSGMPKDRFSAEMPDATLATLKIQPSEPRDSAVYFCASGLGQVTGELFFGEGSRLTVL.

This chain uses TRBV10-2 with TRBJ2-7, with D maybe TRBD1 (6 bases). Germline V CDR1 and CDR2: WSHSY, SAAADI. V lost 6 bases, J lost 2 bases, and 20 bases lay in between. The CDR3 is 16 residues long. This CDR3 is CASRDQRDILTYEQYF. The CDR3 DNA sequence: TGCGCCAGCAGGGACCAGAGGGACATACTAACCTACGAGCAGTACTTC.

The chain joins TRBV27 to TRBJ2-3; D call uncertain. The V end was cut by 7 bases, the J end by 0 bases, with 8 bases between. Germline V gene lookup returns CDR1 MNHEY and CDR2 SMNVEV (reference sequence). The CDR3 is 13 residues long. The CDR3 DNA reads TGTGCCAGCACCAAGAGGAGCACAGATACGCAGTATTTT. Residues: CASTKRSTDTQYF.

This clone was seen a single time. The rearrangement links TRBV7-2 to TRBJ2-3; 9 nucleotides line up with TRBD2. CDR3 size: 15 residues. Germline CDR1 is SGHTA and CDR2 is FQGNSA. V dropped 6 bases and J dropped 4; count of bases not matched to a gene: 8. This CDR3 reads CASSGTSSLPDTQYF. For the CDR3, the DNA is TGTGCCAGCAGTGGGACTAGCTCTCTCCCAGATACGCAGTATTTT. The full variable domain, its missing parts supplied by reference TRBV7-2 and TRBJ2-3, is GAGVSQSPSNKVTEKGKDVELRCDPISGHTALYWYRQSLGQGLEFLIYFQGNSAPDKSGLPSDRFSAERTGGSVSTLTIQRTQQEDSAVYLCASSGTSSLPDTQYFGPGTRLTVL.

This chain connects TRBV5-6 to TRBJ2-1; the D gene is possibly TRBD1 (6 bases). From germline, CDR1 is SGHDT and CDR2 YYEEEE. This CDR3 is built from 18 residues. The V end lost 5 bases, the J end lost 6 bases, and 27 bases lay between the germline ends. The CDR3 protein is CASRSYTHSLTGSNEQFF. Written as DNA, the CDR3 is TGTGCCAGCAGATCTTACACCCATTCTTTGACAGGAAGCAATGAGCAGTTCTTC.

V and J are TRBV9 and TRBJ2-3; 9 nucleotides agree with TRBD1. The J segment lost 4 bases and the V segment lost 0 bases, leaving 6 bases of the junction unmatched. The CDR3 is 16 residues long. Germline V gene sequence: CDR1 SGDLS, CDR2 YYNGEE. The CDR3 nucleotides are TGTGCCAGCAGCGTAGAGGGGGGACAGGGACCAGATACGCAGTATTTT. Protein product: CASSVEGGQGPDTQYF.